This T cell receptor (beta chain) was identified in a study of lymphopenia after photon versus proton radiotherapy. Clones were sequenced by immunoSEQ multiplex PCR, and TCRdb holds only the in-frame ones, with some missing. Among some 16,000 clones listed, 80% to 90% were seen once. V lost 4 bases and J 6 bases, leaving 17 bases between the germline ends. Germline CDR1 is SGHRS and CDR2 is YFSETQ. This CDR3 region has 15 residues. The TCR was taken from a man between 65 and 85 years old with pancreatic cancer. This chain connects TRBV5-1 to TRBJ1-5, with D possibly being TRBD1 (6 bases). Sequenced here: peripheral blood, sampled from a patient treated with proton-based radiotherapy. CDR3 residues: CASSPGGQLIQPQHF. DNA for the CDR3: TGCGCCAGCAGCCCCGGCGGACAGCTGATTCAGCCCCAGCATTTT.